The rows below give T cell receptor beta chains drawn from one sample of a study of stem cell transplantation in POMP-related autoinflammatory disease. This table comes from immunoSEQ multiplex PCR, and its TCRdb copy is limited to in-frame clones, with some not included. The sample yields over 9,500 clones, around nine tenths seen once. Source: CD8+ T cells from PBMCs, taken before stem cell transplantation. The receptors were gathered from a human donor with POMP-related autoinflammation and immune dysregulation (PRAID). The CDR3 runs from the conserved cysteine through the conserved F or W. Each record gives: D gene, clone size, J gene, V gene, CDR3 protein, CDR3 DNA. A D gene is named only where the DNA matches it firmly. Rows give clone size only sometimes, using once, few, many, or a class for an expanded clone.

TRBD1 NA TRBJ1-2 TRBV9 CASSGGGDRDPYGYTF TGTGCCAGCAGCGGGGGAGGTGACAGGGATCCCTATGGCTACACCTTC
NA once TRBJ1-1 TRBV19 CASSIDGKSNEAFF TGTGCCAGTAGTATAGATGGGAAATCGAATGAAGCTTTCTTT
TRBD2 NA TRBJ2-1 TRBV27 CASSLGLAAYNEQFF TGTGCCAGCAGTTTGGGACTAGCGGCCTACAATGAGCAGTTCTTC
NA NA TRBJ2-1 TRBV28 CASSSSGGSYNEQFF TGTGCCAGCAGTTCCAGCGGAGGCTCCTACAATGAGCAGTTCTTC
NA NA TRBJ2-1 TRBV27 CASSFLATPNEQFF TGTGCCAGCAGTTTTCTAGCGACCCCCAATGAGCAGTTCTTC
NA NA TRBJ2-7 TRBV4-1 CASSQETSSPYEQYF TGCGCCAGCAGCCAAGAGACTTCTTCCCCTTACGAGCAGTACTTC
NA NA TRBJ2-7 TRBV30 CAWSGWESSYEQYF TGTGCCTGGAGCGGGTGGGAAAGCTCCTACGAGCAGTACTTC
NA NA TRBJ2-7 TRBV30 CAWSSFVGYEQYF TGTGCCTGGAGTTCCTTTGTCGGCTACGAGCAGTACTTC
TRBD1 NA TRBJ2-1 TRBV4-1 CASSLGTGGNDEQFF TGCGCCAGCAGCCTCGGGACAGGGGGGAACGATGAGCAGTTCTTC
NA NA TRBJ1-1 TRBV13 CASSSGTYGGNTEAFF TGTGCCAGCAGCTCCGGGACTTACGGCGGGAACACTGAAGCTTTCTTT
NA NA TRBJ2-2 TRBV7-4 CASSDKSDHNTGELFF TGTGCCAGCAGTGACAAATCCGACCACAACACCGGGGAGCTGTTTTTT
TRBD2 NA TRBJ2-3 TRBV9 CASSVTEREIDTQYF TGTGCCAGCAGCGTAACAGAGCGGGAGATAGATACGCAGTATTTT
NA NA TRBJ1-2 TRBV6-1 CASISGRSGYTF TGTGCCAGCATCTCAGGGAGGTCTGGCTACACCTTC
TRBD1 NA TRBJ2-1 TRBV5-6 CASSWGQAGSYNEQFF TGTGCCAGCAGCTGGGGACAGGCAGGGTCCTACAATGAGCAGTTCTTC
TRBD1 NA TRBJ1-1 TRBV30 CAWSVGQGAEAFF TGTGCCTGGAGTGTAGGTCAGGGGGCTGAAGCTTTCTTT
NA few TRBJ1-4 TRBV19 CASSIDRKVLFF TGTGCCAGTAGTATAGATCGGAAAGTGCTGTTTTTT
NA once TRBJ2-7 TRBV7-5 CARTIMGNEQYF TGTGCCAGAACCATAATGGGGAACGAGCAGTACTTC
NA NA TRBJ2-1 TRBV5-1 CASSVGPGLAHNEQFF NA
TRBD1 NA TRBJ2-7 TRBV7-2 CASSSGQGRNEQYF TGTGCCAGCAGCTCAGGACAGGGGAGGAACGAGCAGTACTTC
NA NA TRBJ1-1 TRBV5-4 CASRSDPGVEAFF TGTGCCAGCAGATCTGACCCGGGAGTCGAAGCTTTCTTT
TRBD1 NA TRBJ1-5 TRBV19 CASSIGQGADQPQHF TGTGCCAGTAGTATCGGGCAGGGGGCGGATCAGCCCCAGCATTTT
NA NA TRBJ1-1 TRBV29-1 CSVDPGLGTEAFF TGCAGCGTTGACCCGGGCCTGGGCACTGAAGCTTTCTTT
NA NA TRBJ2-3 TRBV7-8 CASSPGEPDTQYF TGTGCCAGCAGCCCAGGGGAGCCAGATACGCAGTATTTT
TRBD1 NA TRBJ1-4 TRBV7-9 CASSSRDRGFDEKLFF TGTGCCAGCAGCTCCCGGGACAGGGGATTCGATGAAAAACTGTTTTTT
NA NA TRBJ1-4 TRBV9 CASSVGLKSTNEKLFF TGTGCCAGCAGCGTCGGTCTCAAATCAACTAATGAAAAACTGTTTTTT
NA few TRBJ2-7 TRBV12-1 CASSCHWAGTMKQYF TGTGCCAGCAGCTGCCACTGGGCAGGGACCATGAAGCAGTACTTC
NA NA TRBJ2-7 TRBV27 CATRLGYEQYF TGTGCCACCCGGTTGGGCTACGAGCAGTACTTC
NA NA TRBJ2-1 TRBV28 CASSLNAGGSYNEQFF TGTGCCAGCAGCCTCAACGCTGGGGGCTCCTACAATGAGCAGTTCTTC
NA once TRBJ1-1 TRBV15 CATSPDAGNTEAFF TGTGCCACCAGCCCAGACGCGGGAAACACTGAAGCTTTCTTT
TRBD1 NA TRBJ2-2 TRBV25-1 CATGPNTGELFF TGTGCGACAGGGCCGAACACCGGGGAGCTGTTTTTT
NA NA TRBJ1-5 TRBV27 CASRLTDRNQPQHF TGTGCCAGCAGATTAACCGACAGAAATCAGCCCCAGCATTTT
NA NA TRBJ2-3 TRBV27 CASSPGGIPLNTQYF TGTGCCAGCAGCCCTGGAGGAATTCCTTTAAATACGCAGTATTTT
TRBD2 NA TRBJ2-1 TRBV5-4 CASSLGLAGRSYNEQFF TGTGCCAGCAGCCTCGGACTAGCGGGACGTTCCTACAATGAGCAGTTCTTC
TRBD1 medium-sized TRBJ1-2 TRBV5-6 CASSSGGYGYTF TGTGCCAGCAGCTCAGGGGGCTATGGCTACACCTTC
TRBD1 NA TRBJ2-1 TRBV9 CASSPEDRANNEQFF TGTGCCAGCAGCCCCGAGGACAGGGCTAACAATGAGCAGTTCTTC
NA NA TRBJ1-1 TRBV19 CASRVGETEAFF TGTGCCAGTAGGGTGGGTGAAACTGAAGCTTTCTTT
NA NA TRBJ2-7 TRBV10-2 CASSETGEQYF TGCGCCAGCAGTGAGACGGGCGAGCAGTACTTC
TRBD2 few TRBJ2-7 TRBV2 CASWESGSLYEQYF TGTGCCAGCTGGGAAAGCGGGAGTCTCTACGAGCAGTACTTC